The T cell receptor beta chain described here comes from a study of blood T cells in healthy people across ages. The study, taken as a whole, reports: Long-lived donors exceeded aged donors in naive CD4+ cells and diversity.

Per sample, extraction of total RNA gave at least 5 micrograms in every case. Next came a second PCR, run for about 7 to 12 cycles, which used a sample-barcoded 5' primer along with a J-beta primer mix. Each of the cDNA molecules was tagged by a template-switch adaptor with 12 random nucleotides. MiXCR, run by TCRdb on the 5' RACE reads, gives a single entry per CDR3 protein. The sample contains about 1.6 million distinct CDR3 sequences, roughly a third of which appear only once. Comments on this clonotype: Its antigen is as yet unknown.

This CDR3 has 14 amino acids. The specimen sequenced was blood. This TCR came from a woman under 40 in good health. V gene TRBV21-1 combines with J gene TRBJ1-2. TRBV21-1 is classified as a pseudogene. The CDR3 DNA is TGTGCCAGCATCAACAGGGACTCGAACTATGGCTACACCTTC. As protein: CASINRDSNYGYTF.